The clone carrying this T cell receptor beta chain was seen only a few times. The data originate from a study of shared T cell receptors in the human thymus. This CDR3 contains 11 residues. Germline CDR1 reads LNHDA; CDR2 reads SQIVND (reference sequence). Trimming removed 10 bases from V and 7 bases from J; junction bases left unmatched: 6. Clones were read by immunoSEQ multiplex PCR, and TCRdb kept only the in-frame ones, dropping some. The sample includes hundreds of thousands of clones, 85% to 90% of them seen just once. A further study also used this sample, focusing on human thymus T cells.

Specimen: thymocytes. The sequence came from a boy under two years old with a congenital heart defect. This chain connects TRBV19 to TRBJ1-2; 7 nucleotides line up with TRBD1. The CDR3: CATATGFGYTF. CDR3 nucleotide sequence: TGTGCCACTGCGACAGGGTTTGGCTACACCTTC.